Presented here are 22 T cell receptor beta chains from one specimen sequenced in a study of blood T cell repertoires in COVID-19. Assay used: immunoSEQ multiplex PCR; TCRdb lists only in-frame clones, some missing. The sample consists of nearly 350,000 clones, around 80% of them appearing once. The sample was peripheral blood. The receptor source for this set is a young man with active or convalescent COVID-19.

The V and J genes are TRBV24-1 and TRBJ2-1; maybe TRBD2 (5 bases). This CDR3 is 16 amino acids long. Germline V gene sequence: CDR1 KGHDR, CDR2 SFDVKD. V was pared by 1 base and J by 9 bases, with 18 bases between. CDR3 nucleotide sequence: TGTGCCACCAGTGATTTTAGGGCGCTAGCCGATGGTGAGCAGTTCTTC. This sequence encodes CATSDFRALADGEQFF.

This chain joins TRBV19 and TRBJ1-6, with 7 bases matching TRBD1. J lost 8 bases, V lost 5 bases, and 6 bases had no gene match. CDR3 length: 14 amino acids. Germline V CDR1 and CDR2: LNHDA, SQIVND (reference sequence). CDR3: CASSARTGDSPLHF. Here the CDR3 DNA reads TGTGCCAGTAGTGCAAGGACAGGCGATTCACCCCTCCACTTT. Full variable domain (remainder filled in from reference TRBV19 and TRBJ1-6): DGGITQSPKYLFRKEGQNVTLSCEQNLNHDAMYWYRQDPGQGLRLIYYSQIVNDFQKGDIAEGYSVSREKKESFPLTVTSAQKNPTAFYLCASSARTGDSPLHFGNGTRLTVT.

DNA of the CDR3: TGTGCCAGCAGTCGGGACAGGGAGAACTATGGCTACACCTTC. Translated, it gives CASSRDRENYGYTF. This chain uses TRBV6-5 with TRBJ1-2; TRBD1 aligns across 9 bases. This CDR3 has 14 amino acids. Germline V CDR1 and CDR2: MNHEY, SVGAGI. After removal of 5 bases from V and 2 bases from J, the junction contained 3 bases not matched to a gene.

This sequence joins TRBV5-1 and TRBJ2-5, with 7 bases aligning to TRBD2. The CDR3 extends over 13 amino acids. With 3 bases clipped from V and 5 bases from J, the junction kept 4 bases outside the gene matches. Germline-derived CDR1 and CDR2 are SGHRS and YFSETQ. The CDR3 sequence is CASSSTSTETQYF. CDR3 DNA: TGCGCCAGCAGCTCGACTAGCACGGAGACCCAGTACTTC.

The V and J genes are TRBV5-1 and TRBJ1-1; 9 nucleotides align to TRBD1. The CDR3 has 16 amino acids. V was pared by 4 bases and J by 6 bases, with 13 bases of the junction left unmatched. Per germline, CDR1 SGHRS and CDR2 YFSETQ. The CDR3 bases are TGCGCCAGCAGCCCAGGACAGGGGAGGGGGAGGGCTGAAGCTTTCTTT. It is translated as CASSPGQGRGRAEAFF.

This clone is labeled as medium-sized. The chain carries TRBV30 and TRBJ2-6, with D possibly TRBD1 on 5 matching bases. This CDR3 has 16 amino acids. Looked up from germline, CDR1 is GTSNPN and CDR2 is SVGIG (reference sequence). V lost 0 bases and J lost 3, with 12 bases in between. CDR3 region: CAWSVPAGNGANVLTF. The CDR3 DNA sequence: TGTGCCTGGAGTGTCCCCGCAGGGAATGGGGCCAACGTCCTGACTTTC. The full variable domain, rest sourced from reference TRBV30 and TRBJ2-6, is SQTIHQWPATLVQPVGSPLSLECTVEGTSNPNLYWYRQAAGRGLQLLFYSVGIGQISSEVPQNLSASRPQDRQFILSSKKLLLSDSGFYLCAWSVPAGNGANVLTFGAGSRLTVL.

The chain uses TRBV3-1 (or the pseudogene TRBV3-2) and TRBJ1-5; D gene uncertain. This CDR3 is 15 amino acids long. Per germline, CDR1 LGHDT and CDR2 YNNKEL (reference sequence). V lost 6 bases and J 8 bases, leaving 20 bases between the germline ends. The CDR3 reads CASSQAGGRIEPQHF. DNA of the CDR3: TGTGCCAGCAGTCAGGCCGGAGGGCGAATTGAGCCCCAGCATTTT.

The rearrangement joins TRBV19 to TRBJ1-2, with 7 bases aligning to TRBD1. The CDR3 contains 13 residues. The V segment lost 3 bases and the J segment 4 bases; nucleotides outside the gene matches: 2. Germline CDR1 LNHDA, CDR2 SQIVND (reference sequence). CDR3 sequence: CASSMTGTYGYTF. CDR3 nucleotide sequence: TGTGCCAGTAGTATGACAGGGACCTATGGCTACACCTTC.

The V and J genes are TRBV5-5 and TRBJ1-5; D is unresolved. Between the trimmed V and J ends, which lost 4 bases and 6 bases, there was a span of 17 bases. The V gene's germline CDR1 is SGHKS and CDR2 YYEKEE (reference sequence). The CDR3 extends over 15 amino acids. The CDR3 nucleotides read TGTGCCAGCAGCCCCAGAGAGGTCGGGTTTCAGCCCCAGCATTTT. Its protein product is CASSPREVGFQPQHF.

As regards this clone: Other DNA sequences in the sample encode the same CDR3. In DNA form, the CDR3 reads TGTGCCAGCAGCTGGACAGGGGGCACTGAAGCTTTCTTT. It encodes CASSWTGGTEAFF. This chain joins TRBV7-2 and TRBJ1-1; 10 nucleotides match TRBD1. The V segment lost 4 bases and the J segment 4 bases; nucleotides outside the gene matches: 0. This CDR3 is built from 13 residues. Germline-derived CDR1 and CDR2 are SGHTA and FQGNSA.

This chain joins TRBV7-8 and TRBJ2-1, with 7 bases fitting TRBD1. The CDR3 is made up of 16 amino acids. The germline V gene has CDR1 SGHVS and CDR2 FQNEAQ. The trim removed 7 bases at V and 2 bases at J, leaving 11 bases unmatched. CDR3 nucleotides: TGTGCCAGCACCCGAAGGGGGCAGGGGCCCTACAATGAGCAGTTCTTC. Translation gives CASTRRGQGPYNEQFF.

The chain joins TRBV2 to TRBJ1-4, with D hard to call. V dropped 7 bases and J dropped 0 bases, with 9 bases sitting between them. CDR3 length: 14 amino acids. The V gene's germline CDR1 is SNHLY and CDR2 FYNNEI. CDR3 nucleotide sequence: TGTGCCAGCACCCAGATTGCAACTAATGAAAAACTGTTTTTT. It specifies CASTQIATNEKLFF.

CDR3: CASSNHGGLGELFF. The CDR3 bases are TGTGCCAGCAGTAACCATGGGGGCCTCGGGGAGCTGTTTTTT. The chain recombines TRBV6-5 with TRBJ2-2, with D tentatively TRBD1 (6 bases). This CDR3 region has 14 residues. The ends were cut back, 5 bases at V and 7 bases at J, with 14 bases in the middle. Germline V gene lookup returns CDR1 MNHEY and CDR2 SVGAGI.

The V call is TRBV19, the J call TRBJ1-3; D is ambiguous. V was clipped by 0 bases and J by 0 bases, with 9 bases between them. CDR3 length equals 16 residues. CDR1 and CDR2 from the germline V gene are LNHDA and SQIVND (reference sequence). CDR3 residues: CASSIDRSSSGNTIYF. The CDR3, as DNA: TGTGCCAGTAGTATAGATCGGAGCAGCTCTGGAAACACCATATATTTT.

This clone was observed a single time. The CDR3 region has the DNA TGCGCCAGCAGCCAACGGAGCCCCCACAATGAGCAGTTCTTC. Residues: CASSQRSPHNEQFF. The chain couples TRBV4-1 to TRBJ2-1, with D unclear. The germline V and J ends were trimmed by 2 bases and 5 bases, with 10 bases remaining between them. This CDR3 spans 14 amino acids. Germline V gene lookup returns CDR1 MGHRA and CDR2 YSYEKL.

This clone came up many times. The chain uses TRBV5-1 and TRBJ2-2; 7 bases are a match to TRBD2. CDR1 is SGHRS, CDR2 YFSETQ, per germline. The CDR3 length is 14 residues. J gave up 3 bases and V 4 bases, and 3 bases lay outside the gene matches. The CDR3 coding sequence is TGCGCCAGCAGCGGACGGGGGGACACCGGGGAGCTGTTTTTT. Translated: CASSGRGDTGELFF. Together with reference TRBV5-1 and TRBJ2-2, the CDR3 gives the full variable domain: KAGVTQTPRYLIKTRGQQVTLSCSPISGHRSVSWYQQTPGQGLQFLFEYFSETQRNKGNFPGRFSGRQFSNSRSEMNVSTLELGDSALYLCASSGRGDTGELFFGEGSRLTVL.

The chain is built from TRBV24-1 and TRBJ2-3; 13 bases are a match to TRBD2. The CDR3 has 19 residues. The J segment lost 1 base and the V segment lost 6 bases, leaving 12 bases of the junction unmatched. Per germline, CDR1 KGHDR and CDR2 SFDVKD. The CDR3 DNA follows: TGTGCCACCAGTCGGGTTGTAACTAGCGGGAGGGCCGGCACAGATACGCAGTATTTT. Residues: CATSRVVTSGRAGTDTQYF.

V and J are TRBV25-1 and TRBJ1-2; 8 bases are shared with TRBD1. Per the germline V gene, CDR1 is MGHDK and CDR2 is SYGVNS. V lost 5 bases and J lost 4; bases outside the gene matches: 9. This CDR3 spans 15 amino acids. CDR3 sequence: CASSTTGTGPYGYTF. The CDR3 DNA reads as TGTGCCAGCAGTACTACCGGGACAGGACCCTATGGCTACACCTTC.

The rearrangement links TRBV30 to TRBJ1-2, with D possibly matching TRBD1 (6 bases). V dropped 2 bases and J dropped 2 bases, with 12 bases sitting between them. Per the germline V gene, CDR1 is GTSNPN and CDR2 is SVGIG (reference sequence). The CDR3 is 14 residues long. CDR3 sequence (DNA): TGTGCCTGGAGTCGGGAGGACAGAAACTATGGCTACACCTTC. Protein sequence: CAWSREDRNYGYTF.

DNA of the CDR3: TGTGCCAGCAGCCCCAGGGGGCTTGGCACTGAAGCTTTCTTT. Amino acid sequence: CASSPRGLGTEAFF. The rearrangement joins TRBV28 to TRBJ1-1; 8 bases match TRBD1. Germline values: CDR1 MDHEN, CDR2 SYDVKM. V trimming: 6 bases; J trimming: 4 bases; junction bases outside the gene matches: 7. The CDR3 is 14 amino acids.

V is TRBV24-1 and J is TRBJ2-1; possibly TRBD2 for D (5 bases). V shed 4 bases and J shed 2 bases, with 14 bases lying between them. The CDR3 covers 16 residues. CDR1 and CDR2 (germline): KGHDR, SFDVKD. CDR3 nucleotide sequence: TGTGCCACCAGTGACCCCACTAGTGCTGCCTACAATGAGCAGTTCTTC. Its translation is CATSDPTSAAYNEQFF.

The chain has TRBV11-3 and TRBJ2-1; TRBD2 is a possible D gene (5 bases). Trimming removed 1 base at V and 8 bases at J, with 15 bases between. The germline CDR1 and CDR2 sequences are SGHNT and YENEEA. The CDR3 has 15 residues. The chain's CDR3 is CASSLGGGPAHEQFF. CDR3 bases: TGTGCCAGCAGCTTAGGAGGAGGTCCGGCTCATGAGCAGTTCTTC.